Listed below are T cell receptor beta chains from one sample, sequenced in a study of shared clonotypes between healthy human individuals. Profiling relied on immunoSEQ multiplex PCR, and the TCRdb table lists in-frame clones only, not all of them. The table has around 2,000,000 clones, approximately 95% seen once; the top ten hold roughly 1%. Sequenced input: naive CD8+ T cells sorted from blood. These receptors originate from a man between 18 and 35 years old in good health. The CDR3 runs from the conserved cysteine through the conserved F or W. Fields, in order: D gene, J gene, V gene, clone size, CDR3 protein, CDR3 DNA. D genes are given only for firm matches. For some rows the clone size is stated as once, few or many, or as a class when expanded; others skip it.

NA,TRBJ1-4,TRBV6-5,NA,CASSYSRVSNEKLFF,TGTGCCAGCAGTTACTCCAGGGTCTCTAATGAAAAACTGTTTTTT
NA,TRBJ2-7,TRBV9,once,CASSVDVGEGYEQYF,TGTGCCAGCAGCGTAGATGTGGGAGAGGGCTACGAGCAGTACTTC
NA,TRBJ2-7,TRBV4-1,NA,CASSQERAGYEQYF,TGCGCCAGCAGCCAAGAACGGGCGGGCTACGAGCAGTACTTC
NA,TRBJ1-1,TRBV10-1,once,CASSEFPADTEAFF,TGCGCCAGCAGTGAGTTTCCAGCGGACACTGAAGCTTTCTTT
TRBD1,TRBJ1-1,TRBV4-1,NA,CASSPREGGSTEAFF,TGCGCCAGCAGCCCTCGGGAAGGGGGCAGCACTGAAGCTTTCTTT
TRBD1,TRBJ1-1,TRBV11-3,once,CASSSQGATEAFF,TGTGCCAGCAGCTCCCAGGGGGCCACTGAAGCTTTCTTT
NA,TRBJ2-7,TRBV7-2,NA,CASSLSGEQYF,TGTGCCAGCAGCCTCTCGGGGGAGCAGTACTTC
TRBD1,TRBJ2-2,TRBV27,NA,CASGGTGSGELFF,TGTGCCAGCGGTGGGACAGGGTCCGGGGAGCTGTTTTTT
NA,TRBJ1-6,TRBV19,NA,CASSIDLGLRSPLHF,TGTGCCAGTAGTATAGATCTGGGGTTAAGATCACCCCTCCACTTT
TRBD2,TRBJ2-7,TRBV7-9,once,CASSRGLGTSGYEQYF,TGTGCCAGCAGCCGTGGTTTGGGGACTAGTGGCTACGAGCAGTACTTC
TRBD1,TRBJ2-7,TRBV7-9,NA,CASSRTGDYEQYF,TGTGCCAGCAGCCGAACAGGGGATTACGAGCAGTACTTC
NA,TRBJ2-7,TRBV4-1,NA,CASSQETVYEQYF,TGCGCCAGCAGCCAGGAGACAGTCTACGAGCAGTACTTC
NA,TRBJ2-5,TRBV27,once,CASKVVGSNQETQYF,TGTGCCAGCAAGGTGGTGGGGAGTAACCAAGAGACCCAGTACTTC
NA,TRBJ2-1,TRBV7-6,NA,CASSLTNRDHRTLSHLDEQFF,TGTGCCAGCAGCCTCACAAACCGGGACCACAGGACCCTATCCCATCTTGATGAGCAGTTCTTC
NA,TRBJ1-3,TRBV6-5,once,CASSPGMGPQNTIYF,TGTGCCAGCAGTCCTGGGATGGGACCTCAGAACACCATATATTTT
NA,TRBJ1-1,TRBV27,NA,CASSFDKNTEAFF,TGTGCCAGCAGTTTCGACAAGAACACTGAAGCTTTCTTT
TRBD2,TRBJ2-5,TRBV4-3,NA,CASSQELAGVGETQYF,TGCGCCAGCAGCCAAGAACTAGCGGGAGTAGGTGAGACCCAGTACTTC
NA,TRBJ1-1,TRBV5-1,NA,CASSLGRQPLNTEAFF,TGCGCCAGCAGCTTGGGAAGACAGCCGTTGAACACTGAAGCTTTCTTT
NA,TRBJ2-2,TRBV28,NA,CASSLGLGAHTGELFF,TGTGCCAGCAGTTTAGGGCTGGGGGCCCACACCGGGGAGCTGTTTTTT
TRBD1,TRBJ1-2,TRBV4-2,once,CASSLGDRLGHYGYTF,TGTGCCAGCAGCCTCGGGGACAGGCTAGGGCACTATGGCTACACCTTC
TRBD1,TRBJ2-7,TRBV28,NA,CASSLTGLGSSYEQYF,TGTGCCAGCAGTTTGACAGGGCTGGGTAGCTCCTACGAGCAGTACTTC
NA,TRBJ2-3,TRBV5-1,NA,CASSPRDGTQYF,TGCGCCAGCAGCCCGAGGGATGGTACGCAGTATTTT
NA,TRBJ2-3,TRBV4-1,NA,CASSQESSVPTDTQYF,TGCGCCAGCAGCCAAGAAAGTAGCGTCCCCACAGATACGCAGTATTTT
NA,TRBJ1-1,TRBV30,NA,CAWSNGLNTEAFF,TGTGCCTGGAGTAACGGCCTGAACACTGAAGCTTTCTTT
NA,TRBJ2-1,TRBV19,NA,CASSISLPSYNEQFF,TGTGCCAGTAGTATATCCTTGCCCTCCTACAATGAGCAGTTCTTC
NA,TRBJ1-2,TRBV7-8,NA,CASSPAGIGVFYGYTF,TGTGCCAGCAGCCCCGCGGGAATAGGGGTTTTCTATGGCTACACCTTC
NA,TRBJ1-1,TRBV27,NA,CASSLPGPNTEAFF,TGTGCCAGCAGTTTACCGGGACCCAACACTGAAGCTTTCTTT
NA,TRBJ1-6,TRBV7-9,NA,CASRGGTLDSPLHF,TGTGCCAGCAGGGGTGGGACTCTCGATTCACCCCTCCACTTT
NA,TRBJ2-2,TRBV10-2,once,CASSLTDHTGELFF,TGCGCCAGCAGTTTGACGGACCACACCGGGGAGCTGTTTTTT
TRBD2,TRBJ2-3,TRBV25-1,NA,CASSKLARGTDTQYF,TGTGCCAGCAGCAAACTAGCGCGGGGGACAGATACGCAGTATTTT
NA,TRBJ2-1,TRBV6-5,NA,CASSQGALYNEQFF,TGTGCCAGCAGTCAAGGGGCCCTCTACAATGAGCAGTTCTTC
TRBD2,TRBJ2-3,TRBV6-5,NA,CASTGGERTQYF,TGTGCCAGCACCGGGGGGGAGCGGACGCAGTATTTT
NA,TRBJ1-1,TRBV5-6,NA,CASSLTPTYEAFF,TGTGCCAGCAGCTTGACACCGACTTATGAAGCTTTCTTT
TRBD2,TRBJ2-7,TRBV18,NA,CASSPGSAGGPRWDEQYF,TGTGCCAGCTCACCAGGTTCAGCGGGAGGGCCGAGGTGGGACGAGCAGTACTTC
NA,TRBJ2-3,TRBV7-8,NA,CASSLDGTDTQYF,TGTGCCAGCAGCTTAGACGGCACAGATACGCAGTATTTT
NA,TRBJ1-2,TRBV7-9,NA,CASSLAQGMDGYTF,TGTGCCAGCAGCTTAGCGCAGGGGATGGATGGCTACACCTTC
NA,TRBJ2-1,TRBV6-5,NA,CASSPPGDLNEQFF,TGTGCCAGCAGCCCGCCCGGGGACCTCAATGAGCAGTTCTTC
TRBD2,TRBJ2-7,TRBV2,NA,CASNLADYEQYF,TGTGCCAGCAATCTAGCGGACTACGAGCAGTACTTC
TRBD2,TRBJ2-4,TRBV23-1,few,CAYPGGLAKNIQYF,TGCGCGTACCCGGGGGGGCTAGCCAAAAACATTCAGTACTTC
TRBD1,TRBJ1-2,TRBV19,NA,CASISTGTGAYGYTF,TGTGCCAGTATCTCTACCGGGACAGGAGCCTATGGCTACACCTTC
NA,TRBJ1-3,TRBV28,NA,CASSFGVSGNTIYF,TGTGCCAGCAGTTTTGGGGTCTCTGGAAACACCATATATTTT
NA,TRBJ1-2,TRBV7-6,once,CASSLAREMGLGYGYTF,TGTGCCAGCAGCTTAGCGCGGGAGATGGGGCTGGGCTATGGCTACACCTTC
TRBD2,TRBJ2-6,TRBV28,NA,CASSLTGTIGANVLTF,TGTGCCAGCAGCCTCACCGGGACTATTGGGGCCAACGTCCTGACTTTC
NA,TRBJ2-2,TRBV4-3,once,CASSHPLAATGELFF,TGCGCCAGCAGCCACCCCCTGGCGGCCACCGGGGAGCTGTTTTTT
NA,TRBJ2-5,TRBV5-1,NA,CASSTGGDTQETQYF,TGCGCCAGCAGCACTGGGGGGGACACCCAAGAGACCCAGTACTTC
NA,TRBJ2-2,TRBV27,NA,CASSGPANTGELFF,TGTGCCAGCAGTGGGCCAGCGAACACCGGGGAGCTGTTTTTT
NA,TRBJ1-3,TRBV4-3,NA,CASSQGDGNTIYF,TGCGCCAGCAGCCAAGGAGACGGAAACACCATATATTTT
TRBD1,TRBJ1-2,TRBV7-2,NA,CASSFTGGWYGYTF,TGTGCCAGCAGCTTTACAGGGGGCTGGTATGGCTACACCTTC
TRBD1,TRBJ2-7,TRBV28,NA,CASSRGQPTDEQYF,TGTGCCAGCAGCCGGGGACAGCCCACGGACGAGCAGTACTTC
TRBD1,TRBJ1-5,TRBV7-6,NA,CASSSGPGQGGQPQHF,TGTGCCAGCAGCTCCGGCCCGGGACAGGGGGGTCAGCCCCAGCATTTT
NA,TRBJ2-3,TRBV30,NA,CAWTEGAASTDTQYF,TGTGCCTGGACCGAAGGGGCAGCTAGCACAGATACGCAGTATTTT
NA,TRBJ2-7,TRBV2,NA,CASSEGRNYEQYF,TGTGCCAGCAGTGAGGGGAGGAACTACGAGCAGTACTTC
TRBD1,TRBJ2-1,TRBV27,NA,CASSPYLQGDNEQFF,TGTGCCAGCAGTCCATACCTACAGGGGGACAATGAGCAGTTCTTC
NA,TRBJ1-2,TRBV11-2,NA,CASSPGQPNYGYTF,TGTGCCAGCAGCCCCGGACAGCCGAACTATGGCTACACCTTC
NA,TRBJ2-7,TRBV30,NA,CAWSLGRGPDEQYF,TGTGCCTGGAGTTTAGGCCGGGGACCTGACGAGCAGTACTTC